Below are 30 T cell receptor beta chains sequenced from a single sample in a study of blood T cells in healthy people across ages. Next came a second PCR, run for roughly 6 to 11 cycles, which used a sample-barcoded 5' primer along with a J-beta primer mix. Using its own MiXCR run on the 5' RACE reads, TCRdb lists one record per CDR3 protein. Altogether about 1,600,000 distinct CDR3 sequences are present, roughly 40% being singletons, with the ten largest covering roughly 7.7%. The source material was blood. The receptor set was obtained from a woman under 30 in good health.

The chain couples TRBV7-2 to TRBJ2-2; possible D gene TRBD1, 7 bases. The CDR3 covers 15 residues. With 5 bases removed from V and 4 bases from J, the gap between germline ends came to 14 bases. CDR1 and CDR2 (germline): SGHTA, FQGNSA. In DNA, the CDR3 is TGTGCCAGCAGCCGGGACTCAGGGGGCACCGGGGAGCTGTTTTTT. It translates to CASSRDSGGTGELFF. Combining the CDR3 with reference TRBV7-2 and TRBJ2-2 gives the whole variable domain GAGVSQSPSNKVTEKGKDVELRCDPISGHTALYWYRQSLGQGLEFLIYFQGNSAPDKSGLPSDRFSAERTGGSVSTLTIQRTQQEDSAVYLCASSRDSGGTGELFFGEGSRLTVL.

The chain carries TRBV10-3 and TRBJ2-2; 14 nucleotides align to TRBD2. Losses at the gene ends were 8 bases for V and 1 base for J; bases not matched to a gene: 0. Per the germline V gene, CDR1 is ENHRY and CDR2 is SYGVKD. The CDR3 runs 15 residues. CDR3 in amino acids: CAIGLAGGNTGELFF. Here the CDR3 DNA reads TGTGCCATCGGACTAGCGGGGGGGAACACCGGGGAGCTGTTTTTT.

The chain is built from TRBV20-1 and TRBJ2-4; 9 nucleotides match TRBD1. Germline V lookup: CDR1 DFQATT, CDR2 SNEGSKA (reference sequence). This CDR3 region has 13 residues. The junction had 1 base not matched to a gene; V was cut back by 6 bases and J by 1 base. The CDR3 region has the DNA TGCAGTGCCGGACAGGGGGCCAAAAACATTCAGTACTTC. Translating it yields CSAGQGAKNIQYF.

The rearrangement joins TRBV6-6 to TRBJ1-4; 11 nucleotides line up with TRBD1. This CDR3 contains 14 residues. Germline trimming cut 5 bases from V and 6 bases from J; bases unmatched to any gene: 2. Germline values: CDR1 MNHNY, CDR2 SVGAGI (reference sequence). CDR3: CASSRGQGDEKLFF. CDR3 coding DNA: TGTGCCAGCAGTAGGGGACAGGGGGATGAAAAACTGTTTTTT.

The chain recombines TRBV7-9 with TRBJ1-2; 9 positions agree with TRBD1. This CDR3 comprises 20 residues. Trimming at V came to 11 bases and at J to 0 bases, leaving 25 bases not matched to a gene. The germline V gene has CDR1 SEHNR and CDR2 FQNEAQ (reference sequence). The CDR3 coding sequence is TGTGCCTGCCGACAACTGACAGGGGGTCCAATAACTACCACTAACTATGGCTACACCTTC. This codes for CACRQLTGGPITTTNYGYTF.

This clonotype came up a few times. The V and J genes are TRBV10-3 and TRBJ1-2; D is undetermined. The CDR3 sequence is 15 residues long. V was pared by 6 bases and J by 5 bases, with 19 bases between. In germline, CDR1 is ENHRY, CDR2 SYGVKD. CDR3 protein: CAISLLEYSPYGYTF. CDR3 bases: TGTGCCATCAGCCTCCTTGAGTATTCGCCGTATGGCTACACCTTC.

This chain links TRBV14 with TRBJ2-1, with TRBD2 matching 7 bases. This CDR3 spans 17 amino acids. Germline assignment: CDR1 SGHDN and CDR2 FVKESK. The V segment lost 4 bases and the J segment 2 bases; nucleotides outside the gene matches: 11. The CDR3 region is CASSLLSEGGAYNEQFF. Written as DNA, the CDR3 is TGTGCCAGCAGCCTTCTCTCAGAGGGAGGGGCCTACAATGAGCAGTTCTTC.

This clonotype has just a few counts. The CDR3 DNA reads TGTGCCAGCAGAACCGGGACAGGGCTTCTAGCGGGTGAAGAGACCCAGTACTTC. Translating it yields CASRTGTGLLAGEETQYF. The chain employs TRBV6-9 and TRBJ2-5; perhaps TRBD1 as D (9 bases). Trimming pared 6 bases from V and 3 bases from J, leaving 26 bases between. Germline assignment: CDR1 MNHGY and CDR2 SVAAGI. There are 18 residues in the CDR3.

This clonotype was counted at least ten times. The rearrangement uses TRBV5-1 and TRBJ2-7; D unresolved. Germline V gene data show CDR1 as SGHRS and CDR2 as YFSETQ. The length of the CDR3 is 13 residues. Deletions cut 4 bases from V and 0 bases from J, with 8 bases between. Here the CDR3 reads CASSAPSSYEQYF. As DNA, the CDR3 is TGCGCCAGCAGCGCGCCGAGCTCCTACGAGCAGTACTTC. Looking up the rest from reference TRBV5-1 and TRBJ2-7 gives the full variable domain: KAGVTQTPRYLIKTRGQQVTLSCSPISGHRSVSWYQQTPGQGLQFLFEYFSETQRNKGNFPGRFSGRQFSNSRSEMNVSTLELGDSALYLCASSAPSSYEQYFGPGTRLTVT.

The chain couples TRBV2 to TRBJ2-7, with 10 bases matching TRBD1. The ends lost 5 bases at V and 8 bases at J; junction bases unmatched: 15. CDR3 length equals 16 residues. Germline-derived CDR1 and CDR2 are SNHLY and FYNNEI. DNA for the CDR3: TGTGCCAGCAGTAATACGCGGGACAGGGGCGGGAGTAAGCAGTACTTC. Translated, it gives CASSNTRDRGGSKQYF.

The chain joins TRBV5-6 to TRBJ2-3; TRBD2 aligns across 11 bases. The germline V gene encodes CDR1 SGHDT and CDR2 YYEEEE. With V trimmed by 3 bases and J by 7 bases, 7 bases remained unmatched. The CDR3 is made up of 15 amino acids. The CDR3 sequence: CASSSNSGGAYTQYF. Here the CDR3 DNA reads TGTGCCAGCAGCTCTAATAGCGGGGGGGCGTATACGCAGTATTTT.

V gene TRBV27 combines with J gene TRBJ2-3, with 7 positions matching TRBD2. Germline assignment: CDR1 MNHEY and CDR2 SMNVEV (reference sequence). V lost 3 bases and J lost 2; bases outside the gene matches: 17. The CDR3 extends over 19 amino acids. CDR3 residues: CASSFKPTRGGVNTDTQYF. CDR3 DNA: TGTGCCAGCAGTTTTAAACCTACTCGGGGAGGGGTAAACACAGATACGCAGTATTTT.

The chain combines TRBV29-1 with TRBJ2-7; D might be TRBD2 (5 bases). Trimming stripped 6 bases from V and 0 bases from J, with 18 bases between. Germline CDR1 and CDR2: SQVTM and ANQGSEA. This CDR3 has 15 residues. The CDR3 DNA reads TGCAGCGTCATCGGACTTTTTCGGAGCTCCTACGAGCAGTACTTC. It translates to CSVIGLFRSSYEQYF.

This chain links TRBV27 with TRBJ2-3; tentatively, D is TRBD1 (5 bases). Germline CDR1 MNHEY, CDR2 SMNVEV (reference sequence). V was pared by 8 bases and J by 6 bases, with 15 bases between. There are 13 residues in the CDR3. The CDR3, as DNA: TGTGCCAGCCGCCCCGGGTCAGGGGATACGCAGTATTTT. Protein sequence: CASRPGSGDTQYF.

There are a few counts of this clonotype. The DNA of the CDR3 is TGTGCCACCAGCAGTGGATGGACAGAGGTGACTCCTACAATGAGGCAGTTCTTC. Amino acid sequence: CATSSGWTEVTPTMRQFF. The V gene is TRBV15, the J gene TRBJ2-1; D may be TRBD1 (6 bases). V lost 3 bases, J lost 12 bases, and 30 bases lay in between. CDR1 and CDR2 (germline): LNHNV, YYDKDF (reference sequence). CDR3 length: 18 residues.

The sample holds a few counts of this clonotype. V usage is TRBV10-3 and J usage is TRBJ2-1, with 8 bases matching TRBD2. This CDR3 has 17 amino acids. V lost 0 bases and J lost 6; bases outside the gene matches: 10. Germline loops: CDR1 ENHRY, CDR2 SYGVKD. The CDR3 DNA is TGTGCCATCAGTGAGTCTATCGGGGTAGCGGGGATCAATGAGCAGTTCTTC. Translating gives CAISESIGVAGINEQFF.

A few counts support this clonotype. The rearrangement links TRBV28 to TRBJ1-1; no clear D. Trimming cost V 7 bases and J 0 bases, with 9 bases left between them. Looked up from germline, CDR1 is MDHEN and CDR2 is SYDVKM. CDR3 length: 13 amino acids. In nucleotides, the CDR3 is TGTGCCAGCAAGAACGGAATGAACACTGAAGCTTTCTTT. Translating gives CASKNGMNTEAFF.

The V call is TRBV6-2 or TRBV6-3, the J call TRBJ1-1; 8 bases fit TRBD1. The CDR3 loop spans 12 amino acids. V lost 6 bases, J lost 8 bases, and 5 bases stayed unmatched. From germline, CDR1 is MNHEY and CDR2 SVGEGT. DNA for the CDR3: TGTGCCAGCAGGCCTCGACAGGGGGAAGCTTTCTTT. Translating gives CASRPRQGEAFF.

The V and J genes are TRBV6-2 or TRBV6-3 and TRBJ2-3; the match to TRBD2 covers 13 bases. Germline CDR1 MNHEY, CDR2 SVGEGT. V gave up 2 bases and J gave up 4 bases; unmatched junction bases: 12. The CDR3 is 19 amino acids. CDR3 region: CASSYPRTSGSRVADTQYF. In DNA, the CDR3 is TGTGCCAGCAGTTACCCACGGACTAGCGGGAGCCGAGTTGCAGATACGCAGTATTTT.

V usage is TRBV7-9 and J usage is TRBJ2-3; 8 bases fit TRBD2. CDR3 length: 19 residues. V trimming: 7 bases; J trimming: 4 bases; junction bases outside the gene matches: 22. From germline, CDR1 is SEHNR and CDR2 FQNEAQ (reference sequence). The CDR3 DNA reads as TGTGCCAGCACCCCCTTTATGGGAGTAGCGGGATATCGTGCAGATACGCAGTATTTT. It is translated as CASTPFMGVAGYRADTQYF.

This clonotype was seen a handful of times. The chain is built from TRBV7-6 and TRBJ2-6; no reliable D call. Trimming pared 0 bases from V and 4 bases from J, leaving 7 bases between. The CDR3 is made up of 15 amino acids. Germline CDR1 is SGHVS and CDR2 is FNYEAQ. The CDR3 is CASSLALSGANVLTF. The CDR3 nucleotides are TGTGCCAGCAGCTTAGCTCTCTCGGGGGCCAACGTCCTGACTTTC.

This chain links TRBV16 with TRBJ1-2; TRBD1 is a possible D gene (6 bases). Trimming pared 4 bases from V and 4 bases from J, leaving 22 bases between. This CDR3 is built from 17 residues. Looked up from germline, CDR1 is KGHSY and CDR2 is FQNENV. The CDR3 is CASSPLGGAMDRYGYTF. CDR3 nucleotides: TGTGCCAGCAGCCCCCTGGGGGGGGCCATGGACCGCTATGGCTACACCTTC.

This clonotype was seen more than once but under ten times. The genes are TRBV6-6 and TRBJ1-4, with D perhaps matching TRBD1 (5 bases). The CDR3 extends over 12 amino acids. Per the germline V gene, CDR1 is MNHNY and CDR2 is SVGAGI (reference sequence). V was shortened by 8 bases and J by 7 bases, with 11 bases between the two germline ends. CDR3 DNA: TGTGCCAGCCCCCGGGACCTTGAAAAACTGTTTTTT. This gives the protein CASPRDLEKLFF.

This clonotype has more than one count but fewer than ten. The chain uses TRBV4-1 and TRBJ1-5; no definite D call. V shed 1 base and J shed 5 bases, with 6 bases lying between them. The CDR3 has 13 residues. Germline-derived CDR1 and CDR2 are MGHRA and YSYEKL. The DNA of the CDR3 is TGCGCCAGCAGCCAAGTAGAGGATCAGCCCCAGCATTTT. Translating gives CASSQVEDQPQHF.

This clonotype came up a few times. V and J are TRBV6-1 and TRBJ2-3; D uncertain. Trimming took 6 bases from V and 1 from J, leaving 17 bases between them. Germline CDR1 and CDR2: MNHNS and SASEGT. The CDR3 is made up of 16 amino acids. The CDR3 is CASRKTWGFGTDTQYF. The DNA of the CDR3 is TGTGCCAGCAGGAAGACCTGGGGTTTCGGCACAGATACGCAGTATTTT.

The chain has TRBV7-9 and TRBJ2-1; the match to TRBD1 covers 8 bases. With V trimmed by 5 bases and J by 6 bases, 15 bases remained unmatched. CDR3 length: 17 residues. Germline values: CDR1 SEHNR, CDR2 FQNEAQ (reference sequence). The CDR3 bases are TGTGCCAGCAGCCATCCAGGGGGCTTATTTAGGAGCAATGAGCAGTTCTTC. It codes for CASSHPGGLFRSNEQFF.

The chain combines TRBV7-8 with TRBJ2-3; a weak D match, TRBD2 (5 bases). V was clipped by 9 bases and J by 6 bases, with 22 bases between them. Germline V gene data show CDR1 as SGHVS and CDR2 as FQNEAQ. This CDR3 region has 15 residues. As DNA, the CDR3 is TGTGCCAGTGGACGGGGAGTTATAGTTCAGGATACGCAGTATTTT. It yields the protein CASGRGVIVQDTQYF.

The chain combines TRBV7-3 with TRBJ1-1; the D gene is possibly TRBD1 (5 bases). The germline CDR1 and CDR2 sequences are SGHTA and FQGTGA. The CDR3 totals 14 residues. V lost 5 bases to trimming and J lost 10 bases, with 20 bases between them. The CDR3 DNA sequence: TGTGCCAGCAGCCCCTCGAACGGGGGGTGGGTAGCTTTCTTT. This sequence encodes CASSPSNGGWVAFF.

The rearrangement links TRBV6-5 to TRBJ2-3; 9 nucleotides agree with TRBD2. Germline V lookup: CDR1 MNHEY, CDR2 SVGAGI. V lost 2 bases to trimming and J lost 2 bases; unmatched junction nucleotides: 5. The CDR3 consists of 16 residues. The CDR3: CASSYTLAGVTDTQYF. For the CDR3, the DNA is TGTGCCAGCAGTTACACCTTAGCGGGGGTCACAGATACGCAGTATTTT.

This clonotype was seen a handful of times. The chain uses TRBV20-1 and TRBJ2-3; 8 bases are a match to TRBD2. Trimming removed 3 bases from V and 2 bases from J; junction bases left unmatched: 4. The CDR3 is made up of 14 amino acids. In germline, CDR1 is DFQATT, CDR2 SNEGSKA (reference sequence). CDR3 nucleotides: TGCAGTGCTAGTCGACTAGCGATCACAGATACGCAGTATTTT. This translates into CSASRLAITDTQYF.